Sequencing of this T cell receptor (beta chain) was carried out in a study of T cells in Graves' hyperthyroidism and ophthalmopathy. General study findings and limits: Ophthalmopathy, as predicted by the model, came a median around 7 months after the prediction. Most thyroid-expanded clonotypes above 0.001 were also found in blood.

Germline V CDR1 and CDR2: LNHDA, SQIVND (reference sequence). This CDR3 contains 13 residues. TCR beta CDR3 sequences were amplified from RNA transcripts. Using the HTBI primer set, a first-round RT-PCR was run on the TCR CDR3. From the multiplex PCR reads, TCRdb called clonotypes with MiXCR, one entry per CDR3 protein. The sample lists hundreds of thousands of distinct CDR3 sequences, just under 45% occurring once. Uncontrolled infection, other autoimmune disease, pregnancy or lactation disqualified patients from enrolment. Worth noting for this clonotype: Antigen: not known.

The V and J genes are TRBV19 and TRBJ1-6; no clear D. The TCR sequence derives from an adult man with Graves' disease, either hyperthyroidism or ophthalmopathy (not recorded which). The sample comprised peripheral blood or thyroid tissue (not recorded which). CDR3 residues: CANGWGGNSPLHF. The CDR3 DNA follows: TGTGCTAATGGATGGGGAGGGAATTCACCCCTCCACTTT.